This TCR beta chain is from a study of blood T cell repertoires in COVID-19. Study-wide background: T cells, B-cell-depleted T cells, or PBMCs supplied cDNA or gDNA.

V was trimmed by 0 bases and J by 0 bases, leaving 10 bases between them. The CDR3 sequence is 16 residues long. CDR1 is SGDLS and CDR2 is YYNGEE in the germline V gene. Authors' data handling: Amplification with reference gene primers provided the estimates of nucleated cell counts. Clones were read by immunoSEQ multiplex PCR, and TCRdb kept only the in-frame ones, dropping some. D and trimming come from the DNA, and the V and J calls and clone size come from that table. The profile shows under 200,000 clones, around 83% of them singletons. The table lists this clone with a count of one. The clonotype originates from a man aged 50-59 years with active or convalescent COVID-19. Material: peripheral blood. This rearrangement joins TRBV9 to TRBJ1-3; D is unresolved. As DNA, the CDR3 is TGTGCCAGCAGCGTAGGGCTCACCCGCTCTGGAAACACCATATATTTT. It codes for CASSVGLTRSGNTIYF.